The 27 T cell receptor beta chains presented below share a single source sample, sequenced in a study of T cell responses to AZD1222 COVID-19 vaccine. The table came from immunoSEQ multiplex PCR; TCRdb's copy has only in-frame clones and leaves some out. This repertoire shows 75,000 to 100,000 clones, about 86% found once; its top ten account for 10% to 13%. Sequencing used peripheral blood, obtained on day 0 of MenACWY control vaccination. The receptors originated from an adult in good health.

This chain uses TRBV28 with TRBJ1-2; no clear D. Trimming took off 8 bases at V and 3 bases at J, with 16 bases between the two ends. Germline V CDR1 and CDR2: MDHEN, SYDVKM. CDR3 size: 14 residues. CDR3 coding DNA: TGTGCCAGCCTCCGGGATCTGGGTGACTATGGCTACACCTTC. Protein: CASLRDLGDYGYTF.

V gene TRBV19 combines with J gene TRBJ2-7; TRBD2 matches 7 bases. V lost 5 bases and J lost 5; bases outside the gene matches: 15. The CDR3 consists of 16 residues. CDR1 is LNHDA and CDR2 is SQIVND in the germline V gene (reference sequence). The CDR3 loop reads CASSAHEGGKEHEQYF. CDR3 sequence (DNA): TGTGCCAGTAGTGCCCACGAGGGAGGGAAGGAACACGAGCAGTACTTC.

The gene calls are TRBV7-9 and TRBJ1-2; D is possibly TRBD1 (5 bases). V was pared by 4 bases and J by 2 bases, with 14 bases between. Germline V gene data show CDR1 as SEHNR and CDR2 as FQNEAQ (reference sequence). The CDR3 is made up of 15 amino acids. CDR3 protein: CASSSLQTANYGYTF. The CDR3 region has the DNA TGTGCCAGCAGCTCGTTACAGACAGCCAACTATGGCTACACCTTC.

The chain uses TRBV5-6 and TRBJ2-7; perhaps TRBD1 as D (5 bases). Germline V gives CDR1 SGHDT, CDR2 YYEEEE. V lost 3 bases and J 2 bases, leaving 12 bases between the germline ends. This CDR3 contains 14 residues. The DNA of the CDR3 is TGTGCCAGCAGCTCGCAGGGTTTTACCTACGAGCAGTACTTC. Protein product: CASSSQGFTYEQYF.

This clone was counted a single time. This chain connects TRBV28 to TRBJ1-6, with TRBD1 identical over 11 bases. Per the germline V gene, CDR1 is MDHEN and CDR2 is SYDVKM. CDR3 length: 16 amino acids. The J segment lost 9 bases and the V segment lost 5 bases, leaving 9 bases of the junction unmatched. CDR3 in DNA: TGTGCCAGCAGTGCTGGACAGGGGGCTTGGGGTTCACCCCTCCACTTT. This codes for CASSAGQGAWGSPLHF.

V is TRBV7-3 and J is TRBJ2-3; 11 bases are a match to TRBD2. The CDR3 runs to 14 residues. Germline V gene sequence: CDR1 SGHTA, CDR2 FQGTGA. Unmatched junction bases numbered 4, after V lost 5 bases and J lost 6 bases. The CDR3 DNA reads TGTGCCAGCAGCCTTAGCGGGGGGGCGGATACGCAGTATTTT. Translation: CASSLSGGADTQYF.

In DNA, the CDR3 is TGTGCCAGCAGTTACCCGGGCCTTTCCAAGAAGGCCCAGCATTTT. Encoded protein: CASSYPGLSKKAQHF. The chain combines TRBV6-5 with TRBJ1-5; D unclear. The germline V gene encodes CDR1 MNHEY and CDR2 SVGAGI. This CDR3 is built from 15 residues. Trimming left V 2 bases short and J 11 bases short, with 19 bases between.

The chain carries TRBV4-1 and TRBJ1-6; D is ambiguous. This CDR3 has 17 residues. V shed 0 bases and J shed 0 bases, with 9 bases lying between them. Germline-derived CDR1 and CDR2 are MGHRA and YSYEKL. CDR3 sequence reads: CASSQDTGSSYNSPLHF. The CDR3 coding sequence is TGCGCCAGCAGCCAAGATACGGGGAGCTCCTATAATTCACCCCTCCACTTT.

In its sample, this clone was seen a few times. The chain is built from TRBV2 and TRBJ1-5, with D possibly being TRBD1 (6 bases). This CDR3 has 15 amino acids. Trimming took off 5 bases at V and 2 bases at J, with 13 bases between the two ends. The germline CDR1 and CDR2 sequences are SNHLY and FYNNEI. The CDR3 region is CASSRGGGGNQPQHF. DNA of the CDR3: TGTGCCAGCAGTCGTGGGGGCGGTGGCAATCAGCCCCAGCATTTT.

The chain has TRBV28 and TRBJ1-5, with 8 bases lining up with TRBD1. The germline CDR1 and CDR2 sequences are MDHEN and SYDVKM. The trim removed 7 bases at V and 7 bases at J, leaving 12 bases unmatched. The CDR3 spans 15 residues. CDR3 loop: CASTPSRGPRQPQHF. The CDR3 nucleotides are TGTGCCAGCACCCCGAGCAGGGGGCCACGGCAGCCCCAGCATTTT.

The V call is TRBV5-1, the J call TRBJ2-2; weak D call: TRBD2 (6 bases). V was trimmed by 1 base and J by 6 bases, leaving 13 bases between them. There are 15 residues in the CDR3. CDR1 SGHRS and CDR2 YFSETQ come from the germline V gene. The CDR3, as DNA: TGCGCCAGCAGCTTGTCCGGGAGACGCGCCGGGGAGCTGTTTTTT. The encoded protein is CASSLSGRRAGELFF.

The rearrangement uses TRBV7-3 and TRBJ1-3; D unclear. The V gene's germline CDR1 is SGHTA and CDR2 FQGTGA. Trimming took off 4 bases at V and 3 bases at J, with 7 bases between the two ends. This CDR3 contains 13 residues. In DNA, the CDR3 is TGTGCCAGCAGCTCCGCCTTTGGAAACACCATATATTTT. The encoded protein is CASSSAFGNTIYF.

The V and J genes are TRBV5-1 and TRBJ1-6; the D gene is possibly TRBD1 (6 bases). CDR3 size: 15 residues. Germline lookup yields CDR1 SGHRS and CDR2 YFSETQ. Trimming left V 0 bases short and J 7 bases short, with 11 bases between. CDR3 coding DNA: TGCGCCAGCAGCTTGGATCGCCAGGGGAATTCACCCCTCCACTTT. Amino acid sequence: CASSLDRQGNSPLHF.

The chain recombines TRBV30 with TRBJ2-5; perhaps TRBD2 as D (5 bases). Per the germline V gene, CDR1 is GTSNPN and CDR2 is SVGIG (reference sequence). Trimming removed 5 bases at V and 4 bases at J, with 5 bases between. The CDR3 has 10 residues. The CDR3 DNA is TGTGCCTGGGGAGGAGAGACCCAGTACTTC. Its translation is CAWGGETQYF. Supplemented by reference TRBV30 and TRBJ2-5, the full variable domain reads SQTIHQWPATLVQPVGSPLSLECTVEGTSNPNLYWYRQAAGRGLQLLFYSVGIGQISSEVPQNLSASRPQDRQFILSSKKLLLSDSGFYLCAWGGETQYFGPGTRLLVL.

A few counts support this clone. The chain employs TRBV7-2 and TRBJ2-5; D possibly matches TRBD1 or TRBD2 (6 bases each). The germline V and J ends were trimmed by 5 bases and 0 bases, with 10 bases remaining between them. The CDR3 loop spans 14 amino acids. Germline assignment: CDR1 SGHTA and CDR2 FQGNSA. CDR3 in amino acids: CASSRRGYQETQYF. The CDR3 coding sequence is TGTGCCAGCAGCAGGAGGGGGTACCAAGAGACCCAGTACTTC. The whole variable domain, remainder taken from reference TRBV7-2 and TRBJ2-5, is GAGVSQSPSNKVTEKGKDVELRCDPISGHTALYWYRQSLGQGLEFLIYFQGNSAPDKSGLPSDRFSAERTGGSVSTLTIQRTQQEDSAVYLCASSRRGYQETQYFGPGTRLLVL.

The chain carries TRBV5-4 and TRBJ2-7, with 7 bases matching TRBD2. CDR3 length: 15 residues. V dropped 1 base and J dropped 3; count of bases not matched to a gene: 7. Germline-derived CDR1 and CDR2 are SGHNT and YYREEE (reference sequence). CDR3 residues: CASSLNGGTYYEQYF. In DNA, the CDR3 is TGTGCCAGCAGCTTGAACGGGGGGACCTACTACGAGCAGTACTTC.

Only one count was recorded for this clone. V gene TRBV5-4 combines with J gene TRBJ2-7, with 7 nucleotides matching TRBD1. Germline CDR1 SGHNT, CDR2 YYREEE (reference sequence). The ends lost 0 bases at V and 5 bases at J; junction bases unmatched: 5. This CDR3 contains 14 residues. DNA for the CDR3: TGTGCCAGCAGCTTGGGACAGGGTGGACACGAGCAGTACTTC. It specifies CASSLGQGGHEQYF.

In regard to this clone: Other DNA sequences from this sample encode an identical CDR3 as well. The V and J genes are TRBV2 and TRBJ1-1; no clear D. The CDR3 extends over 13 amino acids. Germline loops: CDR1 SNHLY, CDR2 FYNNEI. V was pared by 0 bases and J by 4 bases, with 6 bases between. The CDR3: CASSEAPGTEAFF. As DNA, the CDR3 is TGTGCCAGCAGTGAAGCGCCGGGCACTGAAGCTTTCTTT.

Concerning this clone itself: The sample contains more than one DNA sequence encoding this CDR3. The rearrangement uses TRBV6-1 and TRBJ1-1, with a weak D call TRBD1 (5 bases). This CDR3 has 14 amino acids. V was cut by 0 bases and J by 4 bases, with 9 bases left in between. Germline CDR1 reads MNHNS; CDR2 reads SASEGT. The CDR3 is CASSEAWDGTEAFF. For the CDR3, the DNA is TGTGCCAGCAGTGAAGCATGGGACGGCACTGAAGCTTTCTTT.

The chain employs TRBV2 and TRBJ2-5; 10 bases agree with TRBD2. CDR3 length: 15 amino acids. CDR1 SNHLY and CDR2 FYNNEI come from the germline V gene. V was clipped by 2 bases and J by 1 base; unmatched bases: 1. The chain's CDR3 is CASSELAGGQETQYF. The CDR3 nucleotides read TGTGCCAGCAGTGAATTAGCGGGGGGCCAAGAGACCCAGTACTTC.

This clone came up a few times. The chain carries TRBV6-5 and TRBJ1-5, with D possibly TRBD1 on 6 matching bases. V lost 4 bases and J lost 2, with 12 bases in between. Germline V gives CDR1 MNHEY, CDR2 SVGAGI. The CDR3 is 15 amino acids. The CDR3: CASSSQGIGNQPQHF. As DNA, the CDR3 is TGTGCCAGCAGTTCACAGGGAATAGGCAATCAGCCCCAGCATTTT.

CDR3 DNA: TGTGCCAGTAGCCGAGGACAGGCTCAAGCGGAGCCCCAGCATTTT. Translation gives CASSRGQAQAEPQHF. J is TRBJ1-5 and V is TRBV19, with 7 bases aligning to TRBD1. The V segment lost 6 bases and the J segment 8 bases; nucleotides outside the gene matches: 13. CDR1 is LNHDA, CDR2 SQIVND, per germline (reference sequence). The CDR3 contains 15 residues.

This chain links TRBV7-2 with TRBJ1-5; D may be TRBD1 (5 bases). V was trimmed by 1 base and J by 7 bases, leaving 8 bases between them. Germline loops: CDR1 SGHTA, CDR2 FQGNSA. CDR3 length: 13 amino acids. CDR3 loop: CASSLVRGQPQHF. DNA of the CDR3: TGTGCCAGCAGCTTAGTACGGGGCCAGCCCCAGCATTTT.

This chain connects TRBV7-2 to TRBJ1-4, with 7 bases that match TRBD1. The CDR3 runs to 15 residues. Germline V gene lookup returns CDR1 SGHTA and CDR2 FQGNSA. V dropped 2 bases and J dropped 2; count of bases not matched to a gene: 2. This CDR3 reads CASSLTGETNEKLFF. The CDR3 DNA follows: TGTGCCAGCAGCTTAACAGGGGAGACTAATGAAAAACTGTTTTTT.

The chain joins TRBV12-5 to TRBJ2-7; D gene uncertain. CDR3 size: 13 residues. The germline V and J ends were trimmed by 3 bases and 3 bases, with 9 bases remaining between them. Looked up from germline, CDR1 is LGHNT and CDR2 is FRNRAP. CDR3 loop: CASGFSGVYEQYF. The CDR3, as DNA: TGTGCTAGTGGTTTTAGTGGGGTCTACGAGCAGTACTTC. The variable domain in full, with the rest retrieved from reference TRBV12-5 and TRBJ2-7, is DARVTQTPRHKVTEMGQEVTMRCQPILGHNTVFWYRQTMMQGLELLAYFRNRAPLDDSGMPKDRFSAEMPDATLATLKIQPSEPRDSAVYFCASGFSGVYEQYFGPGTRLTVT.

The chain is built from TRBV19 and TRBJ2-7, with D possibly matching TRBD1 (8 bases). V lost 4 bases, J lost 3 bases, and 13 bases lay in between. The CDR3 is 14 residues long. In germline, CDR1 is LNHDA, CDR2 SQIVND (reference sequence). DNA of the CDR3: TGTGCCAGTAGTACCACAGGGGGGGTCTACGAGCAGTACTTC. Residues: CASSTTGGVYEQYF.

The rearrangement uses TRBV6-5 and TRBJ1-2; the D is unclear. Trimming took 5 bases from V and 4 from J, leaving 14 bases between them. This CDR3 is built from 14 residues. Per the germline V gene, CDR1 is MNHEY and CDR2 is SVGAGI. The CDR3: CASSTSGGSYGYTF. The CDR3 bases are TGTGCCAGCAGTACGAGCGGCGGAAGCTATGGCTACACCTTC.